A single sample gave rise to the 21 T cell receptor beta chains below, sequenced in a study of shared clonotypes between healthy human individuals. Data came from immunoSEQ multiplex PCR; TCRdb stores just in-frame clones and leaves some out. The sample has roughly 1,500,000 clones, 95% to 99% seen once; the top ten hold about 0.45%. The sequenced material came from naive CD4+ T cells sorted from blood. The sample's subset: CD45RA+ positively selected. The receptors come from a man younger than 45 in good health.

This rearrangement joins TRBV19 to TRBJ2-2; TRBD1 might be the D (5 bases). This CDR3 has 14 residues. The germline CDR1 and CDR2 sequences are LNHDA and SQIVND (reference sequence). Between the trimmed V and J ends, which lost 9 bases and 8 bases, there was a span of 19 bases. The CDR3 bases are TGTGCCAGCCGGCCCGGCGGAACAGGAGGGGAGCTGTTTTTT. Protein product: CASRPGGTGGELFF.

The chain links TRBV5-6 to TRBJ2-1; D remains ambiguous. The germline gives CDR1 SGHDT, CDR2 YYEEEE. This CDR3 has 12 residues. Trimming removed 1 base from V and 9 bases from J, with 8 bases in between. The CDR3 DNA reads TGTGCCAGCAGCTTGTTGAGAAGTGAGCAGTTCTTC. This encodes CASSLLRSEQFF.

The count of this clone is one. This sequence joins TRBV14 and TRBJ2-7, with a weak D call TRBD1 (5 bases). CDR3 length: 19 residues. Germline V gene data show CDR1 as SGHDN and CDR2 as FVKESK. Trimming removed 2 bases from V and 7 bases from J, with 30 bases in between. This chain's CDR3 is CASSQPHLFKTVPLREQYF. The CDR3 nucleotides read TGTGCCAGCAGCCAACCCCATCTCTTCAAGACAGTCCCTCTCCGGGAGCAGTACTTC.

The V call is TRBV11-2, the J call TRBJ2-1; TRBD2 aligns across 10 bases. The CDR3 has 16 amino acids. V shed 1 base and J 9 bases; nucleotides not matched to a gene: 9. Per germline, CDR1 SGHAT and CDR2 FQNNGV. CDR3 sequence reads: CASSLVGASGRGEQFF. As DNA, the CDR3 is TGTGCCAGCAGCTTAGTAGGGGCTAGCGGGAGAGGTGAGCAGTTCTTC.

The chain couples TRBV5-4 to TRBJ1-1; TRBD1 might be the D (5 bases). Deletions cut 4 bases from V and 3 bases from J, with 13 bases between. Germline values: CDR1 SGHNT, CDR2 YYREEE (reference sequence). The length of the CDR3 is 14 residues. The CDR3 loop is CASSAVGGDTEAFF. The CDR3 region has the DNA TGTGCCAGCAGCGCCGTGGGAGGGGACACTGAAGCTTTCTTT. Combining the CDR3 with reference TRBV5-4 and TRBJ1-1 gives the whole variable domain ETGVTQSPTHLIKTRGQQVTLRCSSQSGHNTVSWYQQALGQGPQFIFQYYREEENGRGNFPPRFSGLQFPNYSSELNVNALELDDSALYLCASSAVGGDTEAFFGQGTRLTVV.

The rearrangement joins TRBV7-2 to TRBJ2-4, with TRBD2 matching 7 bases. The CDR3 spans 19 residues. CDR1 and CDR2 (germline): SGHTA, FQGNSA. V was clipped by 2 bases and J by 0 bases; unmatched bases: 13. The CDR3 DNA reads TGTGCCAGCAGCTTACGCCGAGGGGCGGGACTACTAGCCAAAAACATTCAGTACTTC. Residues: CASSLRRGAGLLAKNIQYF.

This clone was observed once. V gene TRBV7-2 combines with J gene TRBJ1-2, with unresolved D. The germline CDR1 and CDR2 sequences are SGHTA and FQGNSA. With 5 bases removed from V and 1 base from J, the gap between germline ends came to 20 bases. The CDR3 is 17 amino acids. CDR3: CASSLVFRRRSNYGYTF. For the CDR3, the DNA is TGTGCCAGCAGCCTCGTATTCCGAAGACGAAGTAACTATGGCTACACCTTC.

J is TRBJ2-7 and V is TRBV6-5; D is tentatively TRBD1 or TRBD2 (5 bases each). Trimming shortened V by 2 bases and J by 0 bases, and 11 bases separated the two germline ends. Germline loops: CDR1 MNHEY, CDR2 SVGAGI. This CDR3 is built from 15 residues. For the CDR3, the DNA is TGTGCCAGCAGTTACGGGGGTAAAAGCTCCTACGAGCAGTACTTC. The encoded protein is CASSYGGKSSYEQYF.

The chain links TRBV28 to TRBJ2-7; D is tentatively TRBD1 or TRBD2 (5 bases each). CDR3 length: 15 residues. Trimming took off 4 bases at V and 4 bases at J, with 17 bases between the two ends. Per germline, CDR1 MDHEN and CDR2 SYDVKM. CDR3 region: CASSSDNPGHYEQYF. The CDR3 nucleotides are TGTGCCAGCAGTTCGGATAATCCGGGGCATTACGAGCAGTACTTC.

The chain combines TRBV5-6 with TRBJ2-7, with TRBD1 matching over 7 bases. Losses at the gene ends were 1 base for V and 1 base for J; bases not matched to a gene: 8. The V gene's germline CDR1 is SGHDT and CDR2 YYEEEE. This CDR3 region has 16 residues. Here the CDR3 reads CASSLRGWDSSYEQYF. The DNA for the CDR3 is TGTGCCAGCAGCTTGAGGGGTTGGGACAGTTCCTACGAGCAGTACTTC.

V is TRBV30 and J is TRBJ2-7; tentative D call: TRBD1 (5 bases). The V and J ends lost 4 bases and 11 bases respectively, with 15 bases between them. Germline loops: CDR1 GTSNPN, CDR2 SVGIG (reference sequence). The CDR3 totals 11 residues. The CDR3 sequence: CAWIKGRVKYF. DNA for the CDR3: TGTGCCTGGATTAAAGGCAGGGTGAAGTACTTC.

The V and J genes are TRBV9 and TRBJ2-3; a weak D match, TRBD2 (5 bases). The length of the CDR3 is 16 residues. Germline CDR1 and CDR2: SGDLS and YYNGEE. The V gene lost 0 bases and the J gene lost 3 bases, with 14 bases spanning the gap. The CDR3: CASSVDRPSRTDTQYF. DNA of the CDR3: TGTGCCAGCAGCGTAGACCGCCCTAGCAGGACAGATACGCAGTATTTT.

The V and J genes are TRBV7-9 and TRBJ1-4; TRBD1 aligns across 7 bases. Trimming took 5 bases from V and 4 from J; bases not matched to a gene: 7. Germline-derived CDR1 and CDR2 are SEHNR and FQNEAQ (reference sequence). The CDR3 is 15 amino acids. CDR3 residues: CASSGTGANNEKLFF. The CDR3 DNA is TGTGCCAGCAGCGGTACAGGGGCCAATAATGAAAAACTGTTTTTT.

The chain combines TRBV7-9 with TRBJ2-5, with 12 bases fitting TRBD2. Germline assignment: CDR1 SEHNR and CDR2 FQNEAQ (reference sequence). The CDR3 is 18 residues long. The junction had 15 bases not matched to a gene; V was cut back by 5 bases and J by 5 bases. CDR3 loop: CASSPRLAGEGFVETQYF. CDR3 nucleotide sequence: TGTGCCAGCAGCCCGAGACTAGCGGGAGAGGGTTTTGTGGAGACCCAGTACTTC.

In this sample, this clone turned up once. CDR3 nucleotides: TGTGCCAGTATTACCGGGACAGGGTGCGACGAGCAGTACTTC. It codes for CASITGTGCDEQYF. The chain uses TRBV19 and TRBJ2-7, with TRBD1 matching 9 bases. V shed 7 bases, J shed 5 bases, and the junction held 9 bases outside the gene matches. Looked up from germline, CDR1 is LNHDA and CDR2 is SQIVND (reference sequence). CDR3 size: 14 residues.

The genes are TRBV28 and TRBJ1-4, with D uncertain. Germline assignment: CDR1 MDHEN and CDR2 SYDVKM. This CDR3 has 14 amino acids. The V gene lost 6 bases and the J gene lost 4 bases, with 12 bases spanning the gap. As DNA, the CDR3 is TGTGCCAGCAGCAGTCCGGACCTTAATGAAAAACTGTTTTTT. It encodes CASSSPDLNEKLFF.

The rearrangement links TRBV2 to TRBJ2-1; perhaps TRBD1 as D (6 bases). V shed 2 bases and J shed 3 bases, with 8 bases lying between them. In germline, CDR1 is SNHLY, CDR2 FYNNEI. The CDR3 is made up of 14 amino acids. CDR3 sequence reads: CASSEQGNYNEQFF. In DNA, the CDR3 is TGTGCCAGCAGTGAACAGGGGAACTACAATGAGCAGTTCTTC.

The rearrangement links TRBV7-9 to TRBJ1-4; D is perhaps TRBD1 (5 bases). Germline CDR1 SEHNR, CDR2 FQNEAQ (reference sequence). V shed 4 bases and J shed 4 bases, with 13 bases lying between them. The CDR3 covers 15 residues. This CDR3 reads CASSWGGQNNEKLFF. The CDR3 DNA is TGTGCCAGCAGCTGGGGGGGTCAGAATAATGAAAAACTGTTTTTT.

The CDR3 loop is CASSITGNQETQYF. The CDR3 region has the DNA TGTGCCAGCAGCATAACAGGGAACCAAGAGACCCAGTACTTC. The rearrangement joins TRBV9 to TRBJ2-5; D might be TRBD1 (6 bases). The CDR3 is 14 amino acids. V was clipped by 4 bases and J by 0 bases, with 10 bases between them. Germline CDR1 is SGDLS and CDR2 is YYNGEE.

This rearrangement joins TRBV5-1 to TRBJ2-5; D not resolved. The length of the CDR3 is 13 residues. Trimming took off 2 bases at V and 2 bases at J, with 7 bases between the two ends. Germline values: CDR1 SGHRS, CDR2 YFSETQ. CDR3 sequence (DNA): TGCGCCAGCAGCTTTTCGGAGCAAGAGACCCAGTACTTC. It is translated as CASSFSEQETQYF. The variable domain in full, completed from reference TRBV5-1 and TRBJ2-5, reads KAGVTQTPRYLIKTRGQQVTLSCSPISGHRSVSWYQQTPGQGLQFLFEYFSETQRNKGNFPGRFSGRQFSNSRSEMNVSTLELGDSALYLCASSFSEQETQYFGPGTRLLVL.

The chain combines TRBV5-4 with TRBJ1-2; 7 bases fit TRBD1. The V gene's germline CDR1 is SGHNT and CDR2 YYREEE (reference sequence). The CDR3 totals 13 residues. V shed 3 bases, J shed 3 bases, and the junction held 2 bases outside the gene matches. The CDR3 nucleotides are TGTGCCAGCAGCTCAGGGACAGACTATGGCTACACCTTC. Translating gives CASSSGTDYGYTF.